Shown below are 25 T cell receptor beta chains from a single sample sequenced in a study of tumour-infiltrating T cells in Burkitt lymphoma. Method: immunoSEQ multiplex PCR; TCRdb's copy keeps in-frame clones and lacks some. The data show about 3,700 clones, 15% to 20% seen once. Sequences were obtained from tumor tissue. The receptors come from a human donor with Burkitt lymphoma.

This clone was counted a few times. The chain is built from TRBV5-1 and TRBJ2-1; 10 bases agree with TRBD2. The CDR3 totals 14 residues. The trim removed 3 bases at V and 6 bases at J, leaving 3 bases unmatched. Germline values: CDR1 SGHRS, CDR2 YFSETQ. The CDR3 DNA reads TGCGCCAGCAGCTCGCTAGCGGGGGCCAATGAGCAGTTCTTC. Its protein is CASSSLAGANEQFF.

The V and J genes are TRBV6-5 and TRBJ1-1, with D possibly being TRBD1 (6 bases). This CDR3 region has 13 residues. From germline, CDR1 is MNHEY and CDR2 SVGAGI. V was pared by 8 bases and J by 6 bases, with 16 bases between. CDR3 sequence reads: CASQTGGWSEAFF. The CDR3 DNA reads TGTGCCAGCCAGACGGGGGGCTGGTCTGAAGCTTTCTTT.

In this sample, this clone turned up a few times. DNA of the CDR3: TGTGCCAGCAGCCACGGGGTAGCCTACGAGCAGTACTTC. It yields the protein CASSHGVAYEQYF. The chain combines TRBV5-4 with TRBJ2-7; weak D call: TRBD2 (5 bases). Trimming shortened V by 4 bases and J by 2 bases, and 10 bases separated the two germline ends. The CDR3 length is 13 residues. CDR1 is SGHNT and CDR2 is YYREEE in the germline V gene (reference sequence).

This clone was seen only a few times. The genes are TRBV5-1 and TRBJ2-6; maybe TRBD2 (5 bases). The CDR3 has 17 amino acids. V was shortened by 1 base and J by 0 bases, with 11 bases between the two germline ends. Germline V gives CDR1 SGHRS, CDR2 YFSETQ. CDR3 DNA: TGCGCCAGCAGCTTGAAGTACAGCGGCTCTGGGGCCAACGTCCTGACTTTC. Its protein product is CASSLKYSGSGANVLTF.

The sample holds a few counts of this clone. The CDR3 loop is CASSPMTADTGELFF. DNA of the CDR3: TGTGCCAGCAGCCCCATGACCGCGGACACCGGGGAGCTGTTTTTT. This chain joins TRBV6-5 and TRBJ2-2; D is unresolved. CDR1 and CDR2 from the germline V gene are MNHEY and SVGAGI. V lost 6 bases and J 3 bases, leaving 14 bases between the germline ends. The CDR3 is 15 residues long.

There are a few counts of this clone. The rearrangement links TRBV6-5 to TRBJ1-5, with D possibly being TRBD1 (5 bases). The V gene lost 5 bases and the J gene lost 6 bases, with 11 bases spanning the gap. There are 13 residues in the CDR3. The germline V gene encodes CDR1 MNHEY and CDR2 SVGAGI. The CDR3 nucleotides read TGTGCCAGCAGTCTCCACCAGGGTCAGCCCCAGCATTTT. Its translation: CASSLHQGQPQHF.

The chain combines TRBV4-1 with TRBJ1-5, with 9 positions matching TRBD1. In germline, CDR1 is MGHRA, CDR2 YSYEKL. V lost 3 bases and J lost 6; bases outside the gene matches: 6. This CDR3 region has 15 residues. This chain's CDR3 is CASSHEGQGPQPQHF. DNA of the CDR3: TGCGCCAGCAGCCATGAGGGACAGGGCCCTCAGCCCCAGCATTTT.

There are a few counts of this clone. The chain uses TRBV18 and TRBJ1-1; D is ambiguous. The V gene lost 3 bases and the J gene lost 2 bases, with 10 bases spanning the gap. This CDR3 contains 14 residues. Germline V gene sequence: CDR1 KGHSH, CDR2 LQKENI. CDR3 protein: CASSPGHSNTEAFF. For the CDR3, the DNA is TGTGCCAGCTCACCGGGCCACTCAAACACTGAAGCTTTCTTT. Together with reference TRBV18 and TRBJ1-1, the CDR3 gives the full variable domain: NAGVMQNPRHLVRRRGQEARLRCSPMKGHSHVYWYRQLPEEGLKFMVYLQKENIIDESGMPKERFSAEFPKEGPSILRIQQVVRGDSAAYFCASSPGHSNTEAFFGQGTRLTVV.

This rearrangement joins TRBV7-9 to TRBJ1-4; the D gene is possibly TRBD1 (6 bases). This CDR3 contains 15 residues. From germline, CDR1 is SEHNR and CDR2 FQNEAQ (reference sequence). V was cut by 4 bases and J by 5 bases, with 14 bases left in between. The CDR3 loop reads CASSSTGMGNEKLFF. The CDR3 DNA reads as TGTGCCAGCAGCTCTACAGGGATGGGGAATGAAAAACTGTTTTTT.

This clone came up a few times. The gene calls are TRBV21-1 and TRBJ2-7. TRBV21-1 is classified as a pseudogene. The CDR3 contains 11 residues. The CDR3 loop is CASSKGYEQYF. DNA of the CDR3: TGTGCCAGCAGCAAAGGCTACGAGCAGTACTTC.

This clone showed up just a few times. The chain carries TRBV19 and TRBJ1-1; D not certain. CDR1 is LNHDA, CDR2 SQIVND, per germline (reference sequence). The CDR3 has 15 amino acids. Trimming removed 6 bases from V and 5 bases from J, with 19 bases in between. CDR3 sequence reads: CASSNPGGLRTEAFF. DNA for the CDR3: TGTGCCAGTAGCAACCCTGGAGGCCTTCGTACTGAAGCTTTCTTT. The full variable domain, with the rest looked up from reference TRBV19 and TRBJ1-1, is DGGITQSPKYLFRKEGQNVTLSCEQNLNHDAMYWYRQDPGQGLRLIYYSQIVNDFQKGDIAEGYSVSREKKESFPLTVTSAQKNPTAFYLCASSNPGGLRTEAFFGQGTRLTVV.

The sample holds a few counts of this clone. The rearrangement links TRBV2 to TRBJ1-1; D perhaps matches TRBD1 (6 bases). The CDR3 contains 15 residues. Trimming removed 7 bases at V and 0 bases at J, with 15 bases between. Germline V gives CDR1 SNHLY, CDR2 FYNNEI. As DNA, the CDR3 is TGTGCCAGCACCTCGGGAGGGGGGTTGAACACTGAAGCTTTCTTT. Protein: CASTSGGGLNTEAFF.

This chain links TRBV9 with TRBJ2-7, with D possibly TRBD2 on 6 matching bases. Deletions cut 2 bases from V and 3 bases from J, with 12 bases between. The CDR3 contains 14 residues. CDR1 and CDR2 from the germline V gene are SGDLS and YYNGEE. CDR3 in amino acids: CASSVGDGGYEQYF. DNA of the CDR3: TGTGCCAGCAGCGTGGGGGACGGGGGCTACGAGCAGTACTTC.

The chain joins TRBV2 to TRBJ2-5; D possibly corresponds to TRBD2 (6 bases). V was trimmed by 7 bases and J by 1 base, leaving 19 bases between them. The CDR3 sequence is 16 residues long. Germline V gene lookup returns CDR1 SNHLY and CDR2 FYNNEI. CDR3 nucleotide sequence: TGTGCCAGCACGGGCCTTAGCGGAGCCCTCCAAGAGACCCAGTACTTC. Protein product: CASTGLSGALQETQYF.

The table lists this clone with a few counts. CDR3 amino acids: CASSQDGGQGSYNEQFF. DNA of the CDR3: TGCGCCAGCAGCCAAGATGGCGGACAGGGCAGCTACAATGAGCAGTTCTTC. V gene TRBV4-1 combines with J gene TRBJ2-1; the match to TRBD1 covers 8 bases. In germline, CDR1 is MGHRA, CDR2 YSYEKL. CDR3 length equals 17 residues. J gave up 3 bases and V 0 bases, and 7 bases lay outside the gene matches.

For the CDR3, the DNA is TGTGCCAGCAGTTTACAGGGACTTCCCCTCCACTTT. Protein product: CASSLQGLPLHF. V usage is TRBV6-5 and J usage is TRBJ1-6, with D perhaps matching TRBD1 (6 bases). The germline V gene encodes CDR1 MNHEY and CDR2 SVGAGI. The CDR3 has 12 amino acids. Trimming took 4 bases from V and 13 from J, leaving 11 bases between them.

The rearrangement links TRBV7-9 to TRBJ2-7; possibly TRBD1 for D (6 bases). The CDR3 loop spans 16 amino acids. Germline CDR1 reads SEHNR; CDR2 reads FQNEAQ (reference sequence). The V gene lost 5 bases and the J gene lost 0 bases, with 17 bases spanning the gap. CDR3 sequence reads: CASSPQGQRSSYEQYF. In DNA, the CDR3 is TGTGCCAGCAGCCCCCAGGGGCAGCGAAGCTCCTACGAGCAGTACTTC.

The V call is TRBV10-2, the J call TRBJ2-1; TRBD2 is a possible D gene (5 bases). This CDR3 spans 15 amino acids. CDR1 and CDR2 from the germline V gene are WSHSY and SAAADI. V was pared by 8 bases and J by 9 bases, with 23 bases between. CDR3 DNA sequence: TGCGCCAGCCAAGAGAGGCGGAGCGGACTGTCTGAGCAGTTCTTC. This gives the protein CASQERRSGLSEQFF.

The gene calls are TRBV7-6 and TRBJ2-3; TRBD2 matches at 7 bases. The CDR3 spans 15 residues. Germline V CDR1 and CDR2: SGHVS, FNYEAQ. V was pared by 5 bases and J by 4 bases, with 9 bases of the junction left unmatched. CDR3 loop: CASSPSQRDADTQYF. The CDR3 DNA reads as TGTGCCAGCAGCCCCTCCCAGCGGGATGCAGATACGCAGTATTTT.

This clone showed up just a few times. The chain couples TRBV7-8 to TRBJ2-7, with 7 positions matching TRBD1. J was trimmed by 7 bases and V by 3 bases; bases with no gene match: 12. The CDR3 runs to 15 residues. Germline lookup yields CDR1 SGHVS and CDR2 FQNEAQ. CDR3 protein: CASSFRPGQKSEQYF. The CDR3 DNA is TGTGCCAGCAGCTTCCGCCCGGGACAGAAAAGTGAGCAGTACTTC.

Only a few counts were recorded for this clone. The rearrangement links TRBV19 to TRBJ2-2, with 10 bases aligning to TRBD2. This CDR3 is built from 17 residues. Germline CDR1 LNHDA, CDR2 SQIVND (reference sequence). V lost 3 bases and J lost 4; bases outside the gene matches: 8. The CDR3 bases are TGTGCCAGTAGTATGATGGAGCTAGCGGGAGTCACCGGGGAGCTGTTTTTT. It encodes CASSMMELAGVTGELFF.

By share of the sample, this clone is large. At the DNA level, this CDR3 is encoded by other sequences in the same sample as well. This chain links TRBV11-3 with TRBJ1-1; no clear D gene. The germline CDR1 and CDR2 sequences are SGHNT and YENEEA. CDR3 size: 13 residues. Trimming stripped 3 bases from V and 4 bases from J, with 9 bases between. The DNA of the CDR3 is TGTGCCAGCAGCTTCCAGAGGAGCACTGAAGCTTTCTTT. It yields the protein CASSFQRSTEAFF. Supplemented by reference TRBV11-3 and TRBJ1-1, the full variable domain reads EAGVVQSPRYKIIEKKQPVAFWCNPISGHNTLYWYLQNLGQGPELLIRYENEEAVDDSQLPKDRFSAERLKGVDSTLKIQPAELGDSAVYLCASSFQRSTEAFFGQGTRLTVV.

This clone was counted between two and nine times. The rearrangement links TRBV20-1 to TRBJ2-7, with a weak D call TRBD1 (5 bases). The V end was cut by 6 bases, the J end by 5 bases, with 11 bases between. There are 11 residues in the CDR3. Germline values: CDR1 DFQATT, CDR2 SNEGSKA (reference sequence). The CDR3 protein is CSAPQGNEQYF. DNA for the CDR3: TGCAGTGCACCTCAGGGAAACGAGCAGTACTTC.

The chain has TRBV19 and TRBJ1-1, with 7 bases aligning to TRBD1. Germline CDR1 and CDR2: LNHDA and SQIVND (reference sequence). The J segment lost 7 bases and the V segment lost 5 bases, leaving 4 bases of the junction unmatched. The CDR3 runs 12 residues. CDR3 residues: CASSRDSREAFF. In DNA form, the CDR3 reads TGTGCCAGTAGTCGGGACAGCCGTGAAGCTTTCTTT.

This chain links TRBV5-8 with TRBJ1-2; D call uncertain. Germline V gene data show CDR1 as SGHTS and CDR2 as YDEGEE. Trimming took 6 bases from V and 2 from J, leaving 14 bases between them. This CDR3 is built from 14 residues. The CDR3 DNA is TGTGCCAGCACCCTGTACGGGGTAAACTATGGCTACACCTTC. Residues: CASTLYGVNYGYTF.